Listed here are 2 T cell receptor beta chains from one sample, sequenced in a study of technical replicates of blood from several donors. This table comes from immunoSEQ multiplex PCR, and its TCRdb copy is limited to in-frame clones, with some not included. The data show around 83,000 clones, roughly 92% seen once. Sequencing was done on a sample of T cells isolated from PBMCs. Source of these receptors: a human donor in good health.

This rearrangement joins TRBV7-8 to TRBJ1-2; 7 bases are shared with TRBD1. CDR3 length: 14 residues. Unmatched junction bases numbered 12, after V lost 6 bases and J lost 8 bases. Germline-derived CDR1 and CDR2 are SGHVS and FQNEAQ. The CDR3 DNA is TGTGCCAGCAGAACGACAGGGCAGGCGGGAGGCTACACCTTC. As protein: CASRTTGQAGGYTF.

The gene calls are TRBV13 and TRBJ2-5; D may be TRBD2 (6 bases). CDR3 length: 16 amino acids. The germline CDR1 and CDR2 sequences are PRHDT and FYEKMQ (reference sequence). The V and J ends lost 4 bases and 0 bases respectively, with 15 bases between them. CDR3 protein: CASSSTRGVDQETQYF. CDR3 coding DNA: TGTGCCAGCAGCTCTACTCGCGGGGTGGACCAAGAGACCCAGTACTTC.